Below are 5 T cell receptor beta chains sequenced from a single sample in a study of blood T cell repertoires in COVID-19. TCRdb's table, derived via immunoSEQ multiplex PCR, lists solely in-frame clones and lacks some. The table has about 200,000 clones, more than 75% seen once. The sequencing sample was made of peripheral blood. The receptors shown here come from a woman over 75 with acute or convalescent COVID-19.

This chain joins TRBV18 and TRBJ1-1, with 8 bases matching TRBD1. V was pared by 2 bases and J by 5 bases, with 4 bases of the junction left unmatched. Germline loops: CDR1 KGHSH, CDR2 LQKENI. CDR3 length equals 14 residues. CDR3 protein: CASSPTTGETEAFF. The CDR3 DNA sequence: TGTGCCAGCTCACCAACGACAGGGGAAACTGAAGCTTTCTTT.

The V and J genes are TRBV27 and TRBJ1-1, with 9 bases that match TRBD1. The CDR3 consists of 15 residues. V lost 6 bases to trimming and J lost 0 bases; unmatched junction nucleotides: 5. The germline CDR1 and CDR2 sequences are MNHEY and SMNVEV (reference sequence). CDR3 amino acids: CASRTGGTLNTEAFF. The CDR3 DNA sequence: TGTGCCAGCAGGACAGGGGGGACTCTGAACACTGAAGCTTTCTTT.

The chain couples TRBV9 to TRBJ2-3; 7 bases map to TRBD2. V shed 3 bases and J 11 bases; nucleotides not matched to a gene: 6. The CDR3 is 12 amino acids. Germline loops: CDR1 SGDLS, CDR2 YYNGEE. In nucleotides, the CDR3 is TGTGCCAGCAGCGCCTCTTCGGGGGGGCAGTATTTT. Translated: CASSASSGGQYF.

CDR3 amino acids: CASSLVGGDWVGSRTGELFF. The CDR3 DNA sequence: TGTGCCAGCAGCTTAGTTGGGGGCGACTGGGTGGGCAGTCGCACCGGGGAGCTGTTTTTT. This chain links TRBV7-6 with TRBJ2-2, with a tentative D call TRBD1 (6 bases). V lost 1 base, J lost 4 bases, and 25 bases lay in between. Germline CDR1 SGHVS, CDR2 FNYEAQ. This CDR3 has 20 amino acids.

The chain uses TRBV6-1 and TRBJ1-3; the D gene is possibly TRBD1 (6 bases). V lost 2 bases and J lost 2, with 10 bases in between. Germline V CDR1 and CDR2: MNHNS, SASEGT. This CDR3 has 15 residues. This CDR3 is CASSELRTAGNTIYF. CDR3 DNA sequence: TGTGCCAGCAGTGAACTTCGGACAGCTGGAAACACCATATATTTT.